Shown below are 13 T cell receptor beta chains from a single sample sequenced in a study of blood T cell repertoires in COVID-19. Data came from immunoSEQ multiplex PCR; TCRdb stores just in-frame clones and leaves some out. The repertoire has fewer than 200,000 clones, around 90% of them found once; the top ten carry roughly 9%. Sequencing input: PBMCs or T cells enriched from blood (not recorded which). The receptors were sampled from a woman aged 18 to 35 who had recovered from COVID-19.

This chain connects TRBV5-6 to TRBJ1-5, with D perhaps TRBD1 (5 bases). V lost 4 bases and J 2 bases, leaving 10 bases between the germline ends. Germline CDR1 and CDR2: SGHDT and YYEEEE. The CDR3 is 14 residues long. The CDR3 reads CASSRRGGNQPQHF. The CDR3 DNA reads as TGTGCCAGCAGCCGAAGGGGTGGCAATCAGCCCCAGCATTTT.

V and J are TRBV3-1 (or the pseudogene TRBV3-2) and TRBJ2-2; 9 nucleotides line up with TRBD1. From germline, CDR1 is LGHDT and CDR2 YNNKEL (reference sequence). The CDR3 is 18 amino acids. V was pared by 1 base and J by 5 bases, with 11 bases of the junction left unmatched. CDR3 residues: CASSQATQGQGRTGELFF. As DNA, the CDR3 is TGTGCCAGCAGCCAAGCGACTCAGGGACAGGGTCGGACCGGGGAGCTGTTTTTT.

The rearrangement uses TRBV7-9 and TRBJ2-3; no definite D call. The V gene's germline CDR1 is SEHNR and CDR2 FQNEAQ (reference sequence). Trimming stripped 0 bases from V and 2 bases from J, with 6 bases between. The CDR3 extends over 14 amino acids. The CDR3 nucleotides are TGTGCCAGCAGCTTAGCTGTAAACACAGATACGCAGTATTTT. Translation: CASSLAVNTDTQYF.

The rearrangement uses TRBV5-1 and TRBJ2-3, with TRBD1 matching over 9 bases. There are 15 residues in the CDR3. V shed 3 bases, J shed 5 bases, and the junction held 7 bases outside the gene matches. Germline CDR1 is SGHRS and CDR2 is YFSETQ. The CDR3 region has the DNA TGCGCCAGCAGCTCATTACAGGGGGCCGAAGATACGCAGTATTTT. Its protein is CASSSLQGAEDTQYF.

The J gene is TRBJ1-3, the V gene TRBV9; a weak D match, TRBD1 (6 bases). This CDR3 has 20 amino acids. The germline V gene encodes CDR1 SGDLS and CDR2 YYNGEE. V gave up 0 bases and J gave up 0 bases, with 22 bases separating them. The CDR3 DNA is TGTGCCAGCAGCGTAGAGGCGGGGGCGGCGCGAATACTCTCTGGAAACACCATATATTTT. Translation gives CASSVEAGAARILSGNTIYF.

The V gene is TRBV5-1, the J gene TRBJ2-1, with no clear D. There are 12 residues in the CDR3. The germline CDR1 and CDR2 sequences are SGHRS and YFSETQ. Trimming left V 5 bases short and J 7 bases short, with 10 bases between. Here the CDR3 reads CASSSRRNEQFF. The CDR3 DNA sequence: TGCGCCAGCAGTTCTAGGCGAAATGAGCAGTTCTTC.

Note on this clone: Different DNA sequences within this sample yield the same CDR3. V gene TRBV10-3 combines with J gene TRBJ1-1; 7 bases align to TRBD1. Germline lookup yields CDR1 ENHRY and CDR2 SYGVKD. The V and J ends lost 10 bases and 0 bases, in that order; junction bases with no gene match: 2. The CDR3 runs 12 residues. The chain's CDR3 is CATGGLNTEAFF. Here the CDR3 DNA reads TGTGCCACAGGGGGGTTGAACACTGAAGCTTTCTTT.

The CDR3 is CATSRDPDGRGQPQHF. CDR3 nucleotides: TGTGCCACCAGCAGAGACCCGGACGGCCGGGGGCAGCCCCAGCATTTT. V usage is TRBV15 and J usage is TRBJ1-5; D is possibly TRBD1 (5 bases). Looked up from germline, CDR1 is LNHNV and CDR2 is YYDKDF (reference sequence). V gave up 0 bases and J gave up 7 bases, with 16 bases separating them. The CDR3 consists of 16 residues.

The V and J genes are TRBV4-3 and TRBJ1-2, with a tentative D call TRBD1 (5 bases). The CDR3 totals 17 residues. Trimming removed 1 base at V and 4 bases at J, with 19 bases between. CDR1 and CDR2 (germline): LGHNA, YSLEER. This CDR3 is CASSQVRVSTESYGYTF. CDR3 sequence (DNA): TGCGCCAGCAGCCAAGTCCGGGTGTCGACAGAATCCTATGGCTACACCTTC.

V is TRBV7-3 and J is TRBJ2-1, with 8 bases that match TRBD1. V lost 4 bases, J lost 6 bases, and 5 bases stayed unmatched. Germline lookup yields CDR1 SGHTA and CDR2 FQGTGA. There are 14 residues in the CDR3. The CDR3 reads CASSSGQGSNEQFF. In nucleotides, the CDR3 is TGTGCCAGCAGCTCAGGACAGGGTAGCAATGAGCAGTTCTTC.

The V gene is TRBV2, the J gene TRBJ2-1, with TRBD2 matching 11 bases. The germline V gene encodes CDR1 SNHLY and CDR2 FYNNEI. Trimming removed 8 bases from V and 7 bases from J; junction bases left unmatched: 4. The CDR3 loop spans 13 amino acids. The CDR3 is CASDLAGGNEQFF. For the CDR3, the DNA is TGTGCCAGCGACTTAGCGGGAGGGAATGAGCAGTTCTTC.

The J gene is TRBJ1-2, the V gene TRBV7-8; 7 bases match TRBD1. The CDR3 runs to 14 residues. J lost 0 bases, V lost 3 bases, and 1 base had no gene match. Germline V gene sequence: CDR1 SGHVS, CDR2 FQNEAQ. The CDR3 DNA sequence: TGTGCCAGCAGCTTTGGGACAGCTAACTATGGCTACACCTTC. The encoded protein is CASSFGTANYGYTF.

The CDR3 region has the DNA TGTGCCAGCAGAGGGGATGGACTAGCGGGAGGCATCCCTTACGAGCAGTACTTC. It specifies CASRGDGLAGGIPYEQYF. The chain carries TRBV27 and TRBJ2-7, with 14 bases that match TRBD2. This CDR3 has 18 amino acids. After removal of 6 bases from V and 4 bases from J, the junction contained 14 bases not matched to a gene. Germline CDR1 and CDR2: MNHEY and SMNVEV (reference sequence).